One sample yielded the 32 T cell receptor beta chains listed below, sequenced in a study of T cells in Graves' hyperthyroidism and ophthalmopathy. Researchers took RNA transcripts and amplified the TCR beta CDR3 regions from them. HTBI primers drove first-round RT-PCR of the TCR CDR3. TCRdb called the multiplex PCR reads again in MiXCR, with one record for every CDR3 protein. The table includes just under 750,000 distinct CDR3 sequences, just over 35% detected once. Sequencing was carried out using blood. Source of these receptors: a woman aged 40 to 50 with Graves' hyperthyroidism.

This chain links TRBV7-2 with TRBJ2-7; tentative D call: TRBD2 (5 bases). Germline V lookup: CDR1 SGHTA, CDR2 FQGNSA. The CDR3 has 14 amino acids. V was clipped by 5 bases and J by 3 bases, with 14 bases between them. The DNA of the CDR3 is TGTGCCAGCAGCCAAGAACTAGAAGACTACGAGCAGTACTTC. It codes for CASSQELEDYEQYF.

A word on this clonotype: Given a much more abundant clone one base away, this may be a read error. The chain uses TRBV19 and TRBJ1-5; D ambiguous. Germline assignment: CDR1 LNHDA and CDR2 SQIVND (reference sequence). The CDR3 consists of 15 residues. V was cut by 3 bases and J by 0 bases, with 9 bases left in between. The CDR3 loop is CASSIILLSNQPQHF. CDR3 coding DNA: TGTGCCAGTAGTATCATCCTACTTAGCAATCAGCCCCAGCATTTT.

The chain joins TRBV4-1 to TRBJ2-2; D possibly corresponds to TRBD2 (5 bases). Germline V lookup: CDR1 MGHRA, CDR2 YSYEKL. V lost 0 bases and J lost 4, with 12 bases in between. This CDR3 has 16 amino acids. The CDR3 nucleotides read TGCGCCAGCAGCCAAGAGCCGGGATCCAGCACCGGGGAGCTGTTTTTT. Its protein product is CASSQEPGSSTGELFF.

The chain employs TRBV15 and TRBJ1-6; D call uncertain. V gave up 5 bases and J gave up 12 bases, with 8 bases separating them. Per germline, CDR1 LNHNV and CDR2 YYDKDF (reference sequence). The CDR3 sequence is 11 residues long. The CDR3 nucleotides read TGTGCCACCAGCCAACCCAAACCCCTCCACTTT. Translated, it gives CATSQPKPLHF.

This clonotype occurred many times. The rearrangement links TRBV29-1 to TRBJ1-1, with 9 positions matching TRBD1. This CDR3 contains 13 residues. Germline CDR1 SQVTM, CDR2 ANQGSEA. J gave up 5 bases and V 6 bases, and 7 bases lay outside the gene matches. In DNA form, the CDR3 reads TGCAGCGTGAACGGACAGGGGTTTACTGAAGCTTTCTTT. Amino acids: CSVNGQGFTEAFF.

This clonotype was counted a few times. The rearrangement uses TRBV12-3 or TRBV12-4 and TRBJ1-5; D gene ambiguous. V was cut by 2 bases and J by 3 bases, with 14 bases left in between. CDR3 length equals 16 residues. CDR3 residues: CASSLKLGNNNQPQHF. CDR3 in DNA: TGTGCCAGCAGTTTAAAGTTGGGAAATAACAATCAGCCCCAGCATTTT.

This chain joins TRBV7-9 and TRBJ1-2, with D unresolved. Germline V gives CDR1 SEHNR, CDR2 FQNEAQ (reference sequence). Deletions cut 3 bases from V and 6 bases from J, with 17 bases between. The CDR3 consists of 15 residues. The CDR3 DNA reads TGTGCCAGCAGCTTGGTGGGAGGAGACGCCCATGGCTACACCTTC. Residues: CASSLVGGDAHGYTF. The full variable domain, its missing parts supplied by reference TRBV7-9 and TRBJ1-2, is DTGVSQNPRHKITKRGQNVTFRCDPISEHNRLYWYRQTLGQGPEFLTYFQNEAQLEKSRLLSDRFSAERPKGSFSTLEIQRTEQGDSAMYLCASSLVGGDAHGYTFGSGTRLTVV.

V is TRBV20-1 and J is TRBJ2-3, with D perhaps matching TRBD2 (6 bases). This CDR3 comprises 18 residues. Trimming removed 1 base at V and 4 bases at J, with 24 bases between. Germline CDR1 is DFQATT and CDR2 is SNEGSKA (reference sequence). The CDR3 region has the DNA TGCAGTGCTAGAGGCAGGGTCGGGAGCATCGGGGTCCCAGATACGCAGTATTTT. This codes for CSARGRVGSIGVPDTQYF.

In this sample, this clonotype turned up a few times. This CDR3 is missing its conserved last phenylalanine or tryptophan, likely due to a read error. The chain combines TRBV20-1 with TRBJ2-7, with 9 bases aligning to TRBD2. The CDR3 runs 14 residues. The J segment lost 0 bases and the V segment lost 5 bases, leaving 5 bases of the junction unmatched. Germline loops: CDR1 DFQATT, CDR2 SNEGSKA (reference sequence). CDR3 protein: CSAESGGSSYEQYL. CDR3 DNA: TGCAGTGCTGAAAGCGGGGGGAGCTCCTACGAGCAGTACCTC.

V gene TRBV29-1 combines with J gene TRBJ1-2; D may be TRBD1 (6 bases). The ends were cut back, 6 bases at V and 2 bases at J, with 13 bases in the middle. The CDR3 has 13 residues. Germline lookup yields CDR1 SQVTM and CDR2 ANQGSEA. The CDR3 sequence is CSVVGGQNYGYTF. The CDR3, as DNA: TGCAGCGTGGTAGGGGGGCAAAACTATGGCTACACCTTC.

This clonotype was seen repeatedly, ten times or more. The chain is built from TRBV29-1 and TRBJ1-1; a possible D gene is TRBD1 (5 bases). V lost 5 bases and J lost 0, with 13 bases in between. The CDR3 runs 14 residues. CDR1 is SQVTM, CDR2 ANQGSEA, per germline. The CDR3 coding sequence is TGCAGCGTTAGCCGGGACTTCCTGAACACTGAAGCTTTCTTT. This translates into CSVSRDFLNTEAFF.

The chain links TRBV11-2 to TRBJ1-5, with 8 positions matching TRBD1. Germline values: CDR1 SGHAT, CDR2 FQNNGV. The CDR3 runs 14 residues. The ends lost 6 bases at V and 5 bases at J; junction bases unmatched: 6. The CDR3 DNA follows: TGTGCCAGCAGTGTGGACAGGGTCGATCAGCCCCAGCATTTT. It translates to CASSVDRVDQPQHF.

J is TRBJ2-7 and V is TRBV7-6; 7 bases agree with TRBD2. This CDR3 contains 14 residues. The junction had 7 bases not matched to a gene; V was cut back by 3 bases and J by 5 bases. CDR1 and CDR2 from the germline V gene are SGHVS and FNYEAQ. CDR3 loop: CASSFKAGSHEQYF. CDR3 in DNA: TGTGCCAGCAGCTTTAAAGCGGGGTCCCACGAGCAGTACTTC.

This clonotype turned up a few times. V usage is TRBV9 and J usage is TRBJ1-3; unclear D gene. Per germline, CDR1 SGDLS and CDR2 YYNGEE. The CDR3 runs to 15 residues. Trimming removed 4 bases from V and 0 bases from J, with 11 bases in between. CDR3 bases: TGTGCCAGCAGCCCGGCGAGAGTCTCTGGAAACACCATATATTTT. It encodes CASSPARVSGNTIYF.

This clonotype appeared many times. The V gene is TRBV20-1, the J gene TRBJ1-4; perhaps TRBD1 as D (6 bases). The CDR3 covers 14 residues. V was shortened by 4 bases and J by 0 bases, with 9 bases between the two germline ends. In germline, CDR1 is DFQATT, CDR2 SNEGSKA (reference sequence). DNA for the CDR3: TGCAGTGCTAATGGACAGACAACTAATGAAAAACTGTTTTTT. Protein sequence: CSANGQTTNEKLFF.

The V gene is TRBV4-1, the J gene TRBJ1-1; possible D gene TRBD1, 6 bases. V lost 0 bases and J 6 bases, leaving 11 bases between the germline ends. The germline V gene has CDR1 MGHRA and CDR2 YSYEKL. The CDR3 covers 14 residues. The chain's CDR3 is CASSQEQGFPEAFF. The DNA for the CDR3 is TGCGCCAGCAGCCAAGAGCAGGGGTTTCCTGAAGCTTTCTTT.

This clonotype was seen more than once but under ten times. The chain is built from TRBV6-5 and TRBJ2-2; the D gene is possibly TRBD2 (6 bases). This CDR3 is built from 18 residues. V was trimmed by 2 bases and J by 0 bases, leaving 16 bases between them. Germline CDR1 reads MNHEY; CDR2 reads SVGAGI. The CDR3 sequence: CASSYPPSGFTNTGELFF. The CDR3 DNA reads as TGTGCCAGCAGTTACCCGCCCAGCGGGTTTACGAACACCGGGGAGCTGTTTTTT.

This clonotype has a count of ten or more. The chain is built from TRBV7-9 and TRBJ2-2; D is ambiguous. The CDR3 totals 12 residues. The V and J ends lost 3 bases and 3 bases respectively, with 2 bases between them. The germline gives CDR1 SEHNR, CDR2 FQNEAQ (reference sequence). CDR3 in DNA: TGTGCCAGCAGCTTTCACACCGGGGAGCTGTTTTTT. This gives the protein CASSFHTGELFF.

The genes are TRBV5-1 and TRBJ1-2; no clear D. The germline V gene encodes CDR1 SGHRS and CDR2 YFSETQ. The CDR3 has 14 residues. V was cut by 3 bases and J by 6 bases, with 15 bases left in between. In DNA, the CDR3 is TGCGCCAGCAGCTACTACACGGCCCTCGATGGCTACACCTTC. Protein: CASSYYTALDGYTF.

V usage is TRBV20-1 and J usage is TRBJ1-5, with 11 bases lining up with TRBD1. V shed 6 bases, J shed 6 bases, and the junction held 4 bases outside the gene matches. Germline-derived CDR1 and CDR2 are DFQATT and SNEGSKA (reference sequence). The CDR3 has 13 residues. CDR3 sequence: CSAAGTGGQPQHF. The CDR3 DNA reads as TGCAGTGCAGCCGGGACAGGGGGTCAGCCCCAGCATTTT.

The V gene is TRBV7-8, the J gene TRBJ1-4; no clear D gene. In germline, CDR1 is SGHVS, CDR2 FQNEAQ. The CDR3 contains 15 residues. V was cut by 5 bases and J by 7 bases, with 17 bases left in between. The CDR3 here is CASSQAGLSVEKLFF. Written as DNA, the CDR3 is TGTGCCAGCAGCCAGGCCGGTTTAAGTGTTGAAAAACTGTTTTTT.

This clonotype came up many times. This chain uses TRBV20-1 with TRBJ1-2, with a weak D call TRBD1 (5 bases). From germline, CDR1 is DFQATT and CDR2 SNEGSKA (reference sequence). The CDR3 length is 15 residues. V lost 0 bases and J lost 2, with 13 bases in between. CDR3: CSARDGSSGNYGYTF. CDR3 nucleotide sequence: TGCAGTGCTAGAGATGGATCCTCAGGGAACTATGGCTACACCTTC.

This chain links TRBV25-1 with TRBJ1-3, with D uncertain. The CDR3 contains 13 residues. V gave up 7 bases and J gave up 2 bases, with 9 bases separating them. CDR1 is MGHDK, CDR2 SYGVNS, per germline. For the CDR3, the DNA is TGTGCCAGCAATAAAGGGACTGGAAACACCATATATTTT. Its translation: CASNKGTGNTIYF. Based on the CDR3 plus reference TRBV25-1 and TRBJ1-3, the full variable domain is EADIYQTPRYLVIGTGKKITLECSQTMGHDKMYWYQQDPGMELHLIHYSYGVNSTEKGDLSSESTVSRIRTEHFPLTLESARPSHTSQYLCASNKGTGNTIYFGEGSWLTVV.

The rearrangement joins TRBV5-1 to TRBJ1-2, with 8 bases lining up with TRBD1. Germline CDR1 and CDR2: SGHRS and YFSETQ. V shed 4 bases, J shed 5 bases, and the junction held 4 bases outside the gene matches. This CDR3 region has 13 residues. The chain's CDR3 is CASSPTGEYGYTF. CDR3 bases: TGCGCCAGCAGCCCGACAGGGGAGTATGGCTACACCTTC.

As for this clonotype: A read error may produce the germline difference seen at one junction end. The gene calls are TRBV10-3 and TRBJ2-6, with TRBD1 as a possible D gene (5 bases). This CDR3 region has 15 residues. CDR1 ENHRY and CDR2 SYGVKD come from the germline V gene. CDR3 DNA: TGTGCCATCGGTGAGTCGGCCTCTGGGGCCAACGTCCTAACTTTC. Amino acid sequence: CAIGESASGANVLTF.

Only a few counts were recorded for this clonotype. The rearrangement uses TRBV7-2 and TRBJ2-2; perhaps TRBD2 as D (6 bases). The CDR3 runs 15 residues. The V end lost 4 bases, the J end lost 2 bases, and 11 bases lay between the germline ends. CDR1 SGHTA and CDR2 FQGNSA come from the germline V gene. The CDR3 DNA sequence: TGTGCCAGCAGCTCGGGACTCCTTAACACCGGGGAGCTGTTTTTT. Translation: CASSSGLLNTGELFF.

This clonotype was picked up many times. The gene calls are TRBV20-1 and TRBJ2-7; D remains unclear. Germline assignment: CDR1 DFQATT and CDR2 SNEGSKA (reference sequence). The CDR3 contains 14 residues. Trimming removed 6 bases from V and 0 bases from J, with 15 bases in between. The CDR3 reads CSAAIGPFSYEQYF. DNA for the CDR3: TGCAGTGCGGCGATTGGGCCCTTCTCCTACGAGCAGTACTTC.

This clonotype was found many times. This CDR3 reads CSVGLAAYEQYF. CDR3 sequence (DNA): TGCAGCGTGGGACTAGCGGCTTACGAGCAGTACTTC. The chain uses TRBV29-1 and TRBJ2-7, with 11 bases matching TRBD2. This CDR3 has 12 residues. V shed 6 bases, J shed 4 bases, and the junction held 2 bases outside the gene matches. From germline, CDR1 is SQVTM and CDR2 ANQGSEA.

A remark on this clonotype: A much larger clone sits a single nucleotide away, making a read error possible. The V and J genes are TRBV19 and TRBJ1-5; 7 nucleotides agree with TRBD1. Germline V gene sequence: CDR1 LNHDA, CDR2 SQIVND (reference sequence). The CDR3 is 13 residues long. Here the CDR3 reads CASTRTGNRPQHF. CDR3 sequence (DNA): TGTGCCAGTACCCGGACAGGTAATCGGCCCCAGCATTTT.

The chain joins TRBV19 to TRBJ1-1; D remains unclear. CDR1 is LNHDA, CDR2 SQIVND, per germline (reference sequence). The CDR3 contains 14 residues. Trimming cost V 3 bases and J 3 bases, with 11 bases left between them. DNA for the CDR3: TGTGCCAGTAGTATCTTGGGAAAGTACACTGAAGCTTTCTTT. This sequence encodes CASSILGKYTEAFF.

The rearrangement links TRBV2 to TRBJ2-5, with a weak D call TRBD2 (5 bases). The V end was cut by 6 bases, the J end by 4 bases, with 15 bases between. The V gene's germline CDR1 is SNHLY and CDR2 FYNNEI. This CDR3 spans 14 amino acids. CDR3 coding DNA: TGTGCCAGCAGCGATAAAACTAGGGTAGAGACCCAGTACTTC. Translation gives CASSDKTRVETQYF.

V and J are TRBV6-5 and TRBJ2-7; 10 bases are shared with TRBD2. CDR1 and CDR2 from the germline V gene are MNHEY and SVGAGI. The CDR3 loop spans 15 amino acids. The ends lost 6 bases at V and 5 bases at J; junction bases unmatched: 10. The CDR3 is CASRTFFSGRNEQYF. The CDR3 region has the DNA TGTGCCAGCAGGACCTTTTTTAGCGGGAGGAACGAGCAGTACTTC.